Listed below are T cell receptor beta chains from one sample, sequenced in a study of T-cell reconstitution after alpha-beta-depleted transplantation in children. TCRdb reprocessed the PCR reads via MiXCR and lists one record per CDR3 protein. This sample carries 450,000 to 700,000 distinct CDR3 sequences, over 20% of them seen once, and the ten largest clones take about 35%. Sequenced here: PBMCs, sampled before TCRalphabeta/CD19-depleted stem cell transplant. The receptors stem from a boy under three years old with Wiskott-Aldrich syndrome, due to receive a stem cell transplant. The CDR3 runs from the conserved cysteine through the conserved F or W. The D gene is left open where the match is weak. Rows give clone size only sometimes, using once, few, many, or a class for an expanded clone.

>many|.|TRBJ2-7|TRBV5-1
TGCGCCAGCAAAGCACGGGACTCCTACGAGCAGTACTTC
CASKARDSYEQYF
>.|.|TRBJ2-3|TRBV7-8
TGTGCCAGCAGCTTAGTTAGGTACACAGATACGCAGTATTTT
CASSLVRYTDTQYF
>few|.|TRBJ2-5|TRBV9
TGTGCCAGCAGCGTAGGGGTTACGTGGGAAGAGACCCAGTACTTC
CASSVGVTWEETQYF
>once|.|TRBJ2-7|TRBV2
TGTGCCAGTAGCACCTCAACAGGGTCCTACGAGCAGTACTTC
CASSTSTGSYEQYF
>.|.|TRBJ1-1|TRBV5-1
TGCGCCAGCAGCTTGGTCGTATCTAGCACTGAAGCTTTCTTT
CASSLVVSSTEAFF
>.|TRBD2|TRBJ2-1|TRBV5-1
TGCGCCAGCAGCACGGGGGGGCTAGCGGGAGAGAATGAGCAGTTCTTC
CASSTGGLAGENEQFF
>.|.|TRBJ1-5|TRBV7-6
TGTGCCAGCAGCCCCGGTTTTTCAGGGGCCAATCAGCCCCAGCATTTT
CASSPGFSGANQPQHF
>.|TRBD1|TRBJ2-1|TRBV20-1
TGCAGTGCCGGGACAGGGGGTATCAATGAGCAGTTCTTC
CSAGTGGINEQFF
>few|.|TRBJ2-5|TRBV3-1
TGTGCCAGCAGCCAAGCAGTTGCTCGCGAGACCCAGTACTTC
CASSQAVARETQYF
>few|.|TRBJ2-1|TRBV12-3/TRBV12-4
TGTGCCAGCAGTTATTTCCGGGACAATGAGCAGTTCTTC
CASSYFRDNEQFF
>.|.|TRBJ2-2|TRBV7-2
TGTGCCAGCAGCCTTAGAGGAGGGGTTGTGGAGCTGTTTTTT
CASSLRGGVVELFF
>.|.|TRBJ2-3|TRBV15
TGTGCCACCAGCATAGCCGGGACTAGCACAGATACGCAGTATTTT
CATSIAGTSTDTQYF